These 2 T cell receptor beta chains were sequenced from one sample in a study of blood T cell repertoires in COVID-19. The data were produced by immunoSEQ multiplex PCR, yet TCRdb's version contains in-frame clones alone and is incomplete. The sample lists more than 30,000 clones, around 89% occurring once. Sequencing used peripheral blood. These receptors were obtained from a man between 60 and 75 years old with active COVID-19.

This clone turned up a few times. The chain uses TRBV7-2 and TRBJ1-3, with a weak D call TRBD1 (6 bases). In germline, CDR1 is SGHTA, CDR2 FQGNSA. The CDR3 loop spans 16 amino acids. Trimming pared 5 bases from V and 4 bases from J, leaving 18 bases between. CDR3 coding DNA: TGTGCCAGCAGCCCTACCCAGGGGAGCTTAGGAAACACCATATATTTT. It yields the protein CASSPTQGSLGNTIYF.

The V call is TRBV19, the J call TRBJ1-1; D not resolved. In germline, CDR1 is LNHDA, CDR2 SQIVND (reference sequence). The CDR3 sequence is 15 residues long. The V and J ends lost 5 bases and 0 bases respectively, with 13 bases between them. CDR3 region: CASSVTPRMNTEAFF. CDR3 DNA: TGTGCCAGTAGTGTGACCCCGCGGATGAACACTGAAGCTTTCTTT.